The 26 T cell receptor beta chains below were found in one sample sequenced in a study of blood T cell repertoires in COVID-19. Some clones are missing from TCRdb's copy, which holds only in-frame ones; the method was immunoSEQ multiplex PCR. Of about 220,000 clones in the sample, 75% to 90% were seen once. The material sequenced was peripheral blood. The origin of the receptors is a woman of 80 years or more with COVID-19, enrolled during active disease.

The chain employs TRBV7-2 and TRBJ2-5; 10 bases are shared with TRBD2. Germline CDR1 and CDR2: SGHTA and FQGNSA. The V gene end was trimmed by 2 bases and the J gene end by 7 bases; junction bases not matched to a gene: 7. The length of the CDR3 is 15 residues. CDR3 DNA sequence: TGTGCCAGCAGCTTACCGCTAGCGGGAGTGGGGACCCAGTACTTC. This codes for CASSLPLAGVGTQYF.

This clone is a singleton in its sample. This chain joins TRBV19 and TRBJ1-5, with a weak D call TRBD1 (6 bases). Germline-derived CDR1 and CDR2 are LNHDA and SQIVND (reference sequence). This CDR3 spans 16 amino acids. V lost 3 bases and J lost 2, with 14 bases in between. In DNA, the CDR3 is TGTGCCAGTAGTATGGAAGGGGGGGGCCGCAATCAGCCCCAGCATTTT. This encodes CASSMEGGGRNQPQHF.

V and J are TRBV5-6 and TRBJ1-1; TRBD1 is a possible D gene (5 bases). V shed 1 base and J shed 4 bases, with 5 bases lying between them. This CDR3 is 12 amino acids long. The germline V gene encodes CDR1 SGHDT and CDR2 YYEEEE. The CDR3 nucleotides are TGTGCCAGCAGCTTGAGGGGCACTGAAGCTTTCTTT. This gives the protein CASSLRGTEAFF.

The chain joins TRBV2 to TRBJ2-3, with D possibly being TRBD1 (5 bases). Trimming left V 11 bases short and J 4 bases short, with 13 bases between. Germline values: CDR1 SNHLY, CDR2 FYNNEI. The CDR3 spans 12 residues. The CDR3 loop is CADSVISDTQYF. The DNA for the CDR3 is TGTGCCGACAGTGTCATTTCAGATACGCAGTATTTT. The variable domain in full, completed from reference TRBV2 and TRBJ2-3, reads EPEVTQTPSHQVTQMGQEVILRCVPISNHLYFYWYRQILGQKVEFLVSFYNNEISEKSEIFDDQFSVERPDGSNFTLKIRSTKLEDSAMYFCADSVISDTQYFGPGTRLTVL.

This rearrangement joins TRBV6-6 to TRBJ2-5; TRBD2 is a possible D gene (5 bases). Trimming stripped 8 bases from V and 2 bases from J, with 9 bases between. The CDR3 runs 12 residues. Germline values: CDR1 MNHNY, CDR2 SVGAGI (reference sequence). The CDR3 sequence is CASGGRQETQYF. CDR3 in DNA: TGTGCCAGCGGCGGGCGTCAAGAGACCCAGTACTTC.

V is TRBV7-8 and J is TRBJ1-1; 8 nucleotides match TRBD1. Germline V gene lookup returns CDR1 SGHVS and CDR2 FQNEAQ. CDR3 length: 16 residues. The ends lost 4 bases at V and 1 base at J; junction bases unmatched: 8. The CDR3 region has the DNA TGTGCCAGCAGCTCCCCCCCCGGACAGGGGAACACTGAAGCTTTCTTT. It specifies CASSSPPGQGNTEAFF.

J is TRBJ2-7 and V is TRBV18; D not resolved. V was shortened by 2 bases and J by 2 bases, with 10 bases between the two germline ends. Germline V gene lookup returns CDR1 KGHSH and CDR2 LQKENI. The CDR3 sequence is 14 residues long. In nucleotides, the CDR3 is TGTGCCAGCTCACCAGGAGCCCAAGCCTACGAGCAGTACTTC. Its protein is CASSPGAQAYEQYF. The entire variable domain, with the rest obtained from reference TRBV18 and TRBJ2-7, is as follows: NAGVMQNPRHLVRRRGQEARLRCSPMKGHSHVYWYRQLPEEGLKFMVYLQKENIIDESGMPKERFSAEFPKEGPSILRIQQVVRGDSAAYFCASSPGAQAYEQYFGPGTRLTVT.

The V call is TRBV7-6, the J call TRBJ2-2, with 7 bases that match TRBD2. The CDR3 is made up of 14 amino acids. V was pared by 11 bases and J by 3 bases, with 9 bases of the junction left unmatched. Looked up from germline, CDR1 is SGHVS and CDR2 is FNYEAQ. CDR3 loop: CASGTGLHTGELFF. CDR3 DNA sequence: TGTGCCTCGGGGACGGGACTACACACCGGGGAGCTGTTTTTT.

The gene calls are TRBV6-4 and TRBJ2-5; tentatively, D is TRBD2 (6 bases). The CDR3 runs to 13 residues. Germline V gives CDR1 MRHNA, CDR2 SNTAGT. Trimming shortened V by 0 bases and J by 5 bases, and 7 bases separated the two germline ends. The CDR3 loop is CASSDSGGETQYF. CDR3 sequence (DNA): TGTGCCAGCAGTGACTCAGGAGGGGAGACCCAGTACTTC.

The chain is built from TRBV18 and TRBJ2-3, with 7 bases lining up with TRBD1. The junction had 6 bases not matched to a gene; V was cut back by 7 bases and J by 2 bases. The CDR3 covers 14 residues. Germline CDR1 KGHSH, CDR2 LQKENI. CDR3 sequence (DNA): TGTGCCAGCTTAAGGACAGGCTACACAGATACGCAGTATTTT. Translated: CASLRTGYTDTQYF.

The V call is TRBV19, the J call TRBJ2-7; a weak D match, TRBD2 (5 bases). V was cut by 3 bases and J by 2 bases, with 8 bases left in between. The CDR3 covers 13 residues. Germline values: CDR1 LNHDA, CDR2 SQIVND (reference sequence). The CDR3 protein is CASSIGVAYEQYF. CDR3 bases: TGTGCCAGTAGTATCGGGGTGGCCTACGAGCAGTACTTC.

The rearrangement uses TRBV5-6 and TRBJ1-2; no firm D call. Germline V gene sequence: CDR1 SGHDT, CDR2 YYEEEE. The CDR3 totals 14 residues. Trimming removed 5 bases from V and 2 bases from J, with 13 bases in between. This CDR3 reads CASRSRGLNYGYTF. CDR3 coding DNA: TGTGCCAGCAGATCTCGGGGTTTGAACTATGGCTACACCTTC.

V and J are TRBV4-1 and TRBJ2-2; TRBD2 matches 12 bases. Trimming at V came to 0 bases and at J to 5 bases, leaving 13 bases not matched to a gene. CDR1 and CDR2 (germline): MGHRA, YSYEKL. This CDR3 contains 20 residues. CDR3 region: CASSQDTSRTSGVVTGELFF. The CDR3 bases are TGCGCCAGCAGCCAAGATACGTCGAGGACTAGCGGGGTTGTGACCGGGGAGCTGTTTTTT.

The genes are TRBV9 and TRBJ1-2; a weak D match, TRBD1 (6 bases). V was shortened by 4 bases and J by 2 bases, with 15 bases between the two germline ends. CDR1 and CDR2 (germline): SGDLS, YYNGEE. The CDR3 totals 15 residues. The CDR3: CASSYQTGLNYGYTF. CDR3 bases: TGTGCCAGCAGCTACCAAACAGGGTTAAACTATGGCTACACCTTC.

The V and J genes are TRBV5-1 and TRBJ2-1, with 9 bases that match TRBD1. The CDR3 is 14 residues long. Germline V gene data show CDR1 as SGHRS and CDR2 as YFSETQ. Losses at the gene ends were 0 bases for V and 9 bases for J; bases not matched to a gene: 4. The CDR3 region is CASSLGGQGAEQFF. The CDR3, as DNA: TGCGCCAGCAGCTTGGGGGGACAGGGTGCTGAGCAGTTCTTC.

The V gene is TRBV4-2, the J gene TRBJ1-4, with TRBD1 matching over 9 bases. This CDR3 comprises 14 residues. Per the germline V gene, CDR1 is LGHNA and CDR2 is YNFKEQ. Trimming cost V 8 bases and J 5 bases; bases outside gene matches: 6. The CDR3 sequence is CASGRTGENEKLFF. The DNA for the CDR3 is TGTGCCAGCGGTCGGACAGGGGAGAATGAAAAACTGTTTTTT.

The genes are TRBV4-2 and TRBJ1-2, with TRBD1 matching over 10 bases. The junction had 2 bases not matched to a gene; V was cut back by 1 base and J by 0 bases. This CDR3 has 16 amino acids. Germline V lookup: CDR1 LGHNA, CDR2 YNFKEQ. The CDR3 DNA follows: TGTGCCAGCAGCCAAGGGGGGACAGGGGCTAACTATGGCTACACCTTC. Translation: CASSQGGTGANYGYTF.

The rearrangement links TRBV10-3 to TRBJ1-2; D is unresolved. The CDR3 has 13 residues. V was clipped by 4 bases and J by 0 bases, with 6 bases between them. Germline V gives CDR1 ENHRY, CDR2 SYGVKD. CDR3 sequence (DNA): TGTGCCATCAGTGGAACAACTAACTATGGCTACACCTTC. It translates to CAISGTTNYGYTF.

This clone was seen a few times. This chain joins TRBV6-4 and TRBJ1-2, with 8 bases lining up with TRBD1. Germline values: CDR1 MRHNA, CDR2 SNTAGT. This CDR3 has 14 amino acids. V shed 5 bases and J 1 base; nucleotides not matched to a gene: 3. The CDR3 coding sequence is TGTGCCAGCAGTACCGACAGGGGTAACTATGGCTACACCTTC. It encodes CASSTDRGNYGYTF.

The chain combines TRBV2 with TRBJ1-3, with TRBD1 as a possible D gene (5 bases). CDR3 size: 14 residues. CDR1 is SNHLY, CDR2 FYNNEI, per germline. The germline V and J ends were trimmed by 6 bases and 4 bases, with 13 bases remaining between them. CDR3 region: CASRDGGGGNTIYF. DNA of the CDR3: TGTGCCAGCAGGGATGGGGGAGGAGGAAACACCATATATTTT.

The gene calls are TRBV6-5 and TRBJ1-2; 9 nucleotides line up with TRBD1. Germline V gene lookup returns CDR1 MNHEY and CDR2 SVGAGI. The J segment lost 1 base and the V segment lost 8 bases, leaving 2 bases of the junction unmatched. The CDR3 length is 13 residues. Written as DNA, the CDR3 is TGTGCCAGCGGGGGACAGGGTAACTATGGCTACACCTTC. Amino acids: CASGGQGNYGYTF.

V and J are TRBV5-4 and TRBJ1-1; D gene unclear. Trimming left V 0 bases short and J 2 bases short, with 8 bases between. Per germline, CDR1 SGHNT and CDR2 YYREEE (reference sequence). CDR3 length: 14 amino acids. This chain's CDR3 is CASSLDAVNTEAFF. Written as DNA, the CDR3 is TGTGCCAGCAGCTTGGACGCGGTCAACACTGAAGCTTTCTTT.

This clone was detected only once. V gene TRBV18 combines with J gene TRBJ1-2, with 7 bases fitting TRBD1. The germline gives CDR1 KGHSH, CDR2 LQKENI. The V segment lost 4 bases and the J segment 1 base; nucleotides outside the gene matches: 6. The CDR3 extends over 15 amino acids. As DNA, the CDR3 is TGTGCCAGCTCACAAACCCGGGACAGTAACTATGGCTACACCTTC. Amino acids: CASSQTRDSNYGYTF.

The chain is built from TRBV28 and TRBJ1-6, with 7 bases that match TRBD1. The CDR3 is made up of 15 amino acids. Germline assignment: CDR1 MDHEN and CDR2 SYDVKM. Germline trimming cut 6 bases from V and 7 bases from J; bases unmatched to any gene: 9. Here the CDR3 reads CASSPGGRENSPLHF. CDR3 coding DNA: TGTGCCAGCAGCCCAGGGGGACGGGAGAATTCACCCCTCCACTTT.

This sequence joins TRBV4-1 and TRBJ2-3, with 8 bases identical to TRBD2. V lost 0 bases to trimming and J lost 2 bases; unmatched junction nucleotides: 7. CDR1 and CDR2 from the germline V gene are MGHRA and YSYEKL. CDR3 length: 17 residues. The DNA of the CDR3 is TGCGCCAGCAGCCAAGATCCACTCGGGGGGGCCACAGATACGCAGTATTTT. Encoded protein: CASSQDPLGGATDTQYF.

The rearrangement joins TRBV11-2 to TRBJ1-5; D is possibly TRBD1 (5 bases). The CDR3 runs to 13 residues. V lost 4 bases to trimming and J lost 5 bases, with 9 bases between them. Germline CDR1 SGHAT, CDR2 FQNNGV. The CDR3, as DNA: TGTGCCAGCAGCTACAGGAACGATCAGCCCCAGCATTTT. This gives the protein CASSYRNDQPQHF.